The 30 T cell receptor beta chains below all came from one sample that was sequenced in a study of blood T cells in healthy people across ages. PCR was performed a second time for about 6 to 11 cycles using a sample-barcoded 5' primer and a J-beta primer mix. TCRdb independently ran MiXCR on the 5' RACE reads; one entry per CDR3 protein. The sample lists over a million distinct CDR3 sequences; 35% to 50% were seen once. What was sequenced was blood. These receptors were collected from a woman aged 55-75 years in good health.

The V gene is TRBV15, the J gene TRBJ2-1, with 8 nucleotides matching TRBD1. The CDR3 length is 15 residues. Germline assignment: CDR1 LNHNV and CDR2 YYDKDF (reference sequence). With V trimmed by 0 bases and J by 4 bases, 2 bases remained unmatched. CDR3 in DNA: TGTGCCACCAGCAGAGATCAGGGGGCATACAATGAGCAGTTCTTC. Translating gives CATSRDQGAYNEQFF.

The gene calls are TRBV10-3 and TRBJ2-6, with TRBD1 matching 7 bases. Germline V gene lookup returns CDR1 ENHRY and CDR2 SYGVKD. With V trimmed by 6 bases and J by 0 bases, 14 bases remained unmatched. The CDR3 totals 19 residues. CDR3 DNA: TGTGCCATCAGCGAGACGACAGGGCCGACGAACTCTGGGGCCAACGTCCTGACTTTC. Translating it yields CAISETTGPTNSGANVLTF.

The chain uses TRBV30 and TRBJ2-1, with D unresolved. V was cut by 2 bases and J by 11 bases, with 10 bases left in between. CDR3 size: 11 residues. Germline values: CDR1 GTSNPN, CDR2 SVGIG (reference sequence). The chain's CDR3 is CAWSFTSQQFF. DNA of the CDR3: TGTGCCTGGAGTTTTACCTCCCAGCAGTTCTTC.

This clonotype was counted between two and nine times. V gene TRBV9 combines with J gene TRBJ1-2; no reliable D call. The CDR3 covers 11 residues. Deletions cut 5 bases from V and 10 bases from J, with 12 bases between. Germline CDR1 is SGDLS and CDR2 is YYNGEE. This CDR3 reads CASRARTFYTF. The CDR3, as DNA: TGTGCCAGCAGGGCCCGGACCTTCTACACCTTC.

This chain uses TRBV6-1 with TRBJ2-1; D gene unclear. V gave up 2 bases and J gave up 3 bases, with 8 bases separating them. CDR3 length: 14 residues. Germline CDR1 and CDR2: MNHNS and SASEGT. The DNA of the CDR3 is TGTGCCAGCAGTGAAATATTAGGCTACAATGAGCAGTTCTTC. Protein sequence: CASSEILGYNEQFF.

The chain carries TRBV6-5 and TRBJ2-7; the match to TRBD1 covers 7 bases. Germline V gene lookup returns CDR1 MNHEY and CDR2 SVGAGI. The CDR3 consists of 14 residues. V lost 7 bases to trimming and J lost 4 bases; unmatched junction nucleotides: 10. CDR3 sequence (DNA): TGTGCCAGCACCCGCACAGGGGCTCCTTACGAGCAGTACTTC. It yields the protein CASTRTGAPYEQYF.

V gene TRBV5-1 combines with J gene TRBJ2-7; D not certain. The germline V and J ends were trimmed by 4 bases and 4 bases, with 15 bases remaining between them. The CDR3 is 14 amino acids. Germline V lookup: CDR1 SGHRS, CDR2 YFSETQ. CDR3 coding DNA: TGCGCCAGCAGCCCCACCCGCCTCGAATACGAGCAGTACTTC. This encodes CASSPTRLEYEQYF.

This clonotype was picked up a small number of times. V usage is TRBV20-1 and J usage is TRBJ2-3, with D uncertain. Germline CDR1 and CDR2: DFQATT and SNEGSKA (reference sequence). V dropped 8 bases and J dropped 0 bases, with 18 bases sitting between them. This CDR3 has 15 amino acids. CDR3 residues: CSKNGLVPSTDTQYF. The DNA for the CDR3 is TGCAGTAAAAATGGCTTGGTCCCTAGCACAGATACGCAGTATTTT.

DNA for the CDR3: TGCAGCGTTGGTAGGGACCATGAGCAGTACTTC. Amino acid sequence: CSVGRDHEQYF. The chain employs TRBV29-1 and TRBJ2-5, with D perhaps TRBD1 or TRBD2 (5 bases each). Looked up from germline, CDR1 is SQVTM and CDR2 is ANQGSEA. V shed 4 bases and J shed 11 bases, with 14 bases lying between them. The CDR3 is made up of 11 amino acids.

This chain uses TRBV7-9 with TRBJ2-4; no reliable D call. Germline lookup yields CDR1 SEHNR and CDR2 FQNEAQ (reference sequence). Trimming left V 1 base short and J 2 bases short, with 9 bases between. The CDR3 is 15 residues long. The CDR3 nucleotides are TGTGCCAGCAGCTTAGGAGCAGGAACCAAAAACATTCAGTACTTC. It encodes CASSLGAGTKNIQYF. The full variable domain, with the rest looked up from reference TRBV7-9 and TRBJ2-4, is DTGVSQNPRHKITKRGQNVTFRCDPISEHNRLYWYRQTLGQGPEFLTYFQNEAQLEKSRLLSDRFSAERPKGSFSTLEIQRTEQGDSAMYLCASSLGAGTKNIQYFGAGTRLSVL.

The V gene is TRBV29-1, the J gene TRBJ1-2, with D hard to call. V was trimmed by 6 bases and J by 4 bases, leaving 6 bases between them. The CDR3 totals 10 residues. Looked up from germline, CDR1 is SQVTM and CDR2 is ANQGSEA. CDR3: CSVEIYGYTF. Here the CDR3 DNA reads TGCAGCGTAGAGATCTATGGCTACACCTTC.

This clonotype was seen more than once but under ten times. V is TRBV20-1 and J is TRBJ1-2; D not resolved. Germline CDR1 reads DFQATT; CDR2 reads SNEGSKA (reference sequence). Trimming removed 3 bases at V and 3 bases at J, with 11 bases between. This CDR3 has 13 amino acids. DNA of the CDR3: TGCAGTGCTAGCATTTTGGCAGACTATGGCTACACCTTC. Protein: CSASILADYGYTF.

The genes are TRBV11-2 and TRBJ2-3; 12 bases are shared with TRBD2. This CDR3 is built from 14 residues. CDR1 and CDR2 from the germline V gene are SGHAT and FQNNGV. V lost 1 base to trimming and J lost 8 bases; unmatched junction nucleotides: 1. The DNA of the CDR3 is TGTGCCAGCAGCTTAGGGGGACTAGCGGGTACGCAGTATTTT. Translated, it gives CASSLGGLAGTQYF.

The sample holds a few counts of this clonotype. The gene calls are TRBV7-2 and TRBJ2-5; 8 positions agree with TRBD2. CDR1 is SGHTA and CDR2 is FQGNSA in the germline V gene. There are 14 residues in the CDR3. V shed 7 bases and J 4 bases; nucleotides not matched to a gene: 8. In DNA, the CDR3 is TGTGCCAGCAACCTACGGGAGGGGGGAGAGACCCAGTACTTC. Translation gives CASNLREGGETQYF. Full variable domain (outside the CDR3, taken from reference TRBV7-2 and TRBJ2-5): GAGVSQSPSNKVTEKGKDVELRCDPISGHTALYWYRQSLGQGLEFLIYFQGNSAPDKSGLPSDRFSAERTGGSVSTLTIQRTQQEDSAVYLCASNLREGGETQYFGPGTRLLVL.

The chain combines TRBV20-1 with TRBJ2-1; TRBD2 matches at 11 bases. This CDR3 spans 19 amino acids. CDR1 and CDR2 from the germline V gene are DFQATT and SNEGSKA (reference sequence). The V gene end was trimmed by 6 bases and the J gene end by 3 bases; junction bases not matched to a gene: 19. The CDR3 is CSAPPRVAGGRNDYNEQFF. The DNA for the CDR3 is TGCAGTGCCCCCCCTCGAGTAGCGGGAGGGAGGAATGACTACAATGAGCAGTTCTTC.

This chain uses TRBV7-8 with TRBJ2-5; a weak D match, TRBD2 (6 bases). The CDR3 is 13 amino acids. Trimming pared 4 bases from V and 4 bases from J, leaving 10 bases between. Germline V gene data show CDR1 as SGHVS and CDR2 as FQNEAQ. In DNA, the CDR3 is TGTGCCAGCAGCTCCCGGAGGGTAGAGACCCAGTACTTC. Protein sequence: CASSSRRVETQYF.

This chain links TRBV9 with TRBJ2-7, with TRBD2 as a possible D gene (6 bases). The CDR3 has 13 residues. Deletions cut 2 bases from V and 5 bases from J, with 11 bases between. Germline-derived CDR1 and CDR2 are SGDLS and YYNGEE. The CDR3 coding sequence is TGTGCCAGCAGCGTTGGAGGGGCCCACGAGCAGTACTTC. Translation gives CASSVGGAHEQYF.

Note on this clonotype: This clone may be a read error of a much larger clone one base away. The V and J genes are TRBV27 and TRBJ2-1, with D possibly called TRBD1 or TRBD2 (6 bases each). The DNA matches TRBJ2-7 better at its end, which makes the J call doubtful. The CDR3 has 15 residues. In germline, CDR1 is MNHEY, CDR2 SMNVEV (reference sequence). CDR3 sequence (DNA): TGTGCCAGCACGATGGGGGCTAGCGACTACAATGAGCAGTACTTC. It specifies CASTMGASDYNEQYF.

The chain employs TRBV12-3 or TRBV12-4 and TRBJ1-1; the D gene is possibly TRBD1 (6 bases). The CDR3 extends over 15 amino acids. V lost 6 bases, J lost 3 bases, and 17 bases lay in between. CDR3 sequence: CASSWGHLWDTEAFF. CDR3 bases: TGTGCCAGCAGCTGGGGACATCTTTGGGACACTGAAGCTTTCTTT.

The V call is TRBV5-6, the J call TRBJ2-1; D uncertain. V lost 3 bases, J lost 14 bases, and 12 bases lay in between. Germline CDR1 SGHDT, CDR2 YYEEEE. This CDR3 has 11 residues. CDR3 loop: CASSSRLREFF. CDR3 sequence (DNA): TGTGCCAGCAGCTCCAGGCTTAGGGAGTTCTTC.

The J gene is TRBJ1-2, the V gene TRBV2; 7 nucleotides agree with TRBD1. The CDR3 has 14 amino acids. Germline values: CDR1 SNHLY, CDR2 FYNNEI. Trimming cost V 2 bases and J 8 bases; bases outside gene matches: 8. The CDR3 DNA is TGTGCCAGCAGTGAACGCAGGGGGTTAGCGGGCTACACCTTC. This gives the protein CASSERRGLAGYTF.

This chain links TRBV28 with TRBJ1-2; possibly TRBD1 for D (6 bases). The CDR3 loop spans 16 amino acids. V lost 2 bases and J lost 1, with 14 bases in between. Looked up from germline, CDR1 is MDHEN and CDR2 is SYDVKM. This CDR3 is CASSLKGEQGNYGYTF. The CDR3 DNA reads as TGTGCCAGCAGTTTAAAAGGGGAACAGGGTAACTATGGCTACACCTTC.

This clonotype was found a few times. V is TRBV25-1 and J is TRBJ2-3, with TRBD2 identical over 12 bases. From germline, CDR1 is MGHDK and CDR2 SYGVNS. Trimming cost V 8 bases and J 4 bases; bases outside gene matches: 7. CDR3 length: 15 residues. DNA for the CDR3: TGTGCCAGCGGATCTAGCGGGAGGGCCGCAGATACGCAGTATTTT. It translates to CASGSSGRAADTQYF.

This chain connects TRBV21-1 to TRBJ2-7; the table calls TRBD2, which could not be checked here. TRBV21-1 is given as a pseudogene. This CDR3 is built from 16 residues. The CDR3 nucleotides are TGTGCCAGCAGCAGGACTAGCGGGAAAGGGAGATACGAGCAGTACTTC. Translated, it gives CASSRTSGKGRYEQYF.

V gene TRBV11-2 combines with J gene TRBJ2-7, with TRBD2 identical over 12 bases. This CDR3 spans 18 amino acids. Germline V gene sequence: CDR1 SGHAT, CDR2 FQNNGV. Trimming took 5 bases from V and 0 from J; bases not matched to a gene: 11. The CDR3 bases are TGTGCCAGCAGCCGTCCCCTAGCGGGGGGGTCAACCTCCTACGAGCAGTACTTC. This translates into CASSRPLAGGSTSYEQYF.

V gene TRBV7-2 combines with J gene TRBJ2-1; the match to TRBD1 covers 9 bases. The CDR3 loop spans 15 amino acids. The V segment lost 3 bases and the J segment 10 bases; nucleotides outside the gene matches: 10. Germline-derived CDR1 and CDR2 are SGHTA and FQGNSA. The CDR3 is CASSFTGQGLGEQFF. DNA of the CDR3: TGTGCCAGCAGCTTTACGGGACAGGGTTTGGGGGAGCAGTTCTTC.

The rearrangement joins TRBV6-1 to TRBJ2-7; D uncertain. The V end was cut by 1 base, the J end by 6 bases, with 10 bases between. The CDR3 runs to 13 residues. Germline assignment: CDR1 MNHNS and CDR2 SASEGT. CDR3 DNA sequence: TGTGCCAGCAGTGAAGTATGGGTCTCCGAGCAGTACTTC. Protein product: CASSEVWVSEQYF.

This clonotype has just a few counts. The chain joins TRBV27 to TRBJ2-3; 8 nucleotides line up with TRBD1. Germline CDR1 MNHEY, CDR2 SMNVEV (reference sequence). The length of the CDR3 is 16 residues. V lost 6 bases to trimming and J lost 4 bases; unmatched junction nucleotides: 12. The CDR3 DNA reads TGTGCCAGCAGACGCCTTTTTGGACAGGGATCAGATACGCAGTATTTT. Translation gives CASRRLFGQGSDTQYF.

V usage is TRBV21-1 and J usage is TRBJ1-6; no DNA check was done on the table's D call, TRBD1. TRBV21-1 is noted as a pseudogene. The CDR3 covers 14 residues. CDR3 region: CALQRGQYNSPLHF. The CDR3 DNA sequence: TGTGCCTTACAACGGGGACAGTATAATTCACCCCTCCACTTT.

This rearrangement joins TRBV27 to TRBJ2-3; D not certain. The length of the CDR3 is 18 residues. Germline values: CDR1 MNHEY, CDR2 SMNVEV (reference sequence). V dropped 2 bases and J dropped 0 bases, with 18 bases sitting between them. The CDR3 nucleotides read TGTGCCAGCAGTTTACGTGGGGATCATGCCCCTAGCACAGATACGCAGTATTTT. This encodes CASSLRGDHAPSTDTQYF.